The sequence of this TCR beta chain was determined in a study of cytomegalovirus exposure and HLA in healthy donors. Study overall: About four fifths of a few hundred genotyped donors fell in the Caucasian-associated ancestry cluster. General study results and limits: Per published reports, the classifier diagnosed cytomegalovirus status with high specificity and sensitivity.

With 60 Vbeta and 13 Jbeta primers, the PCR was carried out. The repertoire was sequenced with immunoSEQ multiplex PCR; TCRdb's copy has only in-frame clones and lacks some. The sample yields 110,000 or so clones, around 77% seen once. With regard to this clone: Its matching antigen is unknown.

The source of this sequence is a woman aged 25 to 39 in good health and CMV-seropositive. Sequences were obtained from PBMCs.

In DNA, the CDR3 is TGTGCTAGTGGTTTGGGAACAGGCAATCAGCCCCAGCATTTT. Translated, it gives CASGLGTGNQPQHF. The V gene is TRBV12-5, the J gene TRBJ1-5; D is unclear. CDR3 length equals 14 residues. Trimming shortened V by 1 base and J by 2 bases, and 6 bases separated the two germline ends. The germline V gene encodes CDR1 LGHNT and CDR2 FRNRAP. Complete variable domain (other parts from reference TRBV12-5 and TRBJ1-5): DARVTQTPRHKVTEMGQEVTMRCQPILGHNTVFWYRQTMMQGLELLAYFRNRAPLDDSGMPKDRFSAEMPDATLATLKIQPSEPRDSAVYFCASGLGTGNQPQHFGDGTRLSIL.